This TCR beta chain was profiled in a study of CD8 T cells in Susac syndrome. The sequenced target, TCR beta, came from blood CD8+ and CD4+ T cells. Control patients had untreated stable or active relapsing-remitting multiple sclerosis by revised McDonald criteria. Purification of the CD8+ and CD4+ T cells relied on negative isolation, and TEMRA cells underwent FACS enrichment. This CDR3 has 13 amino acids. Germline CDR1 MGHDK, CDR2 SYGVNS. V was clipped by 6 bases and J by 4 bases, with 12 bases between them. RNA in amounts of about 0.45 to 1 ug was reverse transcribed with random hexamers. Amplification of TCR beta CDR3 by immunoSEQ multiplex PCR spanned 54 Vbeta and 13 Jbeta. MiXCR, run by TCRdb on the immunoSEQ multiplex PCR reads, gives a single entry per CDR3 protein. The table records approximately 300,000 distinct CDR3 sequences, approximately 85% of them present only once.

Sequenced: CD8+ T cells from PBMCs. V and J are TRBV25-1 and TRBJ1-2, with D perhaps TRBD1 (5 bases). The receptor's source is a human donor with multiple sclerosis. The DNA of the CDR3 is TGTGCCAGCAGACAGGCCGGCCTCTATGGCTACACCTTC. Its protein is CASRQAGLYGYTF.